What follows is one TCR beta chain and its context. Its target is not known. The data belong to a study of siplizumab effects on memory and regulatory T cells. General study points: The apparent diversity of naive T cells exceeded that of memory cells, and naive T cells seemed to make a major contribution to the alloresponse.

TCR templates numbering around 9.6 x 10^4 were assayed per sample. TCRdb's table, derived via immunoSEQ multiplex PCR, lists solely in-frame clones and lacks some. The sample shows roughly 68,000 clones, roughly 85% of them seen only once. The CDR3 consists of 15 residues. Germline loops: CDR1 MNHEY, CDR2 SVGAGI. V lost 6 bases, J lost 7 bases, and 18 bases lay in between. Sequencing of unstimulated naive, memory, effector memory and TEMRA subsets was performed in three donor pairs. The source material was memory CD4+ T cells sorted from blood. The receptor was isolated from a human donor in good health. This chain links TRBV6-5 with TRBJ1-4, with D possibly matching TRBD1 (6 bases). The CDR3 DNA sequence: TGTGCCAGCAGGACTACAGGGAACCTAGTTGAAAAACTGTTTTTT. This sequence encodes CASRTTGNLVEKLFF.